This T cell receptor (beta chain) was captured by sequencing in a study of blood T cells in healthy people across ages. The second PCR ran roughly 7 to 12 cycles with a sample-barcoded 5' primer and J-beta primers. A single record per CDR3 protein comes from TCRdb applying MiXCR to the 5' RACE reads. Among approximately 1,100,000 distinct CDR3 sequences listed, 40% to 50% were seen once. No fewer than 6 micrograms of total RNA were isolated from every sample. The CDR3 is 15 amino acids. Germline CDR1 and CDR2: DFQATT and SNEGSKA (reference sequence). Germline trimming cut 3 bases from V and 7 bases from J; bases unmatched to any gene: 11.

The sequence came from a woman aged 60-75 years in good health. The rearrangement uses TRBV20-1 and TRBJ2-1, with 8 bases identical to TRBD2. Sequencing used blood. The CDR3: CSASRTAGVGNEQFF. CDR3 nucleotide sequence: TGCAGTGCTAGTCGAACAGCGGGAGTGGGGAATGAGCAGTTCTTC.